The T cell receptor (beta chain) under discussion was sequenced for a study of CD8 T cells in ankylosing spondylitis. This clonotype appeared many times. In making TCR beta libraries, quantitative 5'-RACE with molecular barcodes was used. From the 5' RACE reads, TCRdb called clonotypes with MiXCR, one entry per CDR3 protein. The sample lists 150,000 to 200,000 distinct CDR3 sequences, approximately 9.9% occurring once. The CDR3 runs to 11 residues. V dropped 7 bases and J dropped 9 bases, with 10 bases sitting between them. Sequencing input: blood, either unsorted or a sorted T cell fraction (not recorded which). This chain joins TRBV12-3 or TRBV12-4 and TRBJ2-1; no clear D gene. The origin of this receptor is a female donor with ankylosing spondylitis or in good health (not recorded which). The CDR3 reads CASTLRGEQFF. The DNA for the CDR3 is TGTGCCAGCACACTCCGTGGTGAGCAGTTCTTC.